The 19 T cell receptor beta chains below come from one sample, sequenced in a study of T cells in women clearing cervical HPV infection. The protocol was immunoSEQ multiplex PCR, while the TCRdb copy is restricted to in-frame clones and leaves out a portion. This sample's table reports 40,000 or so clones. Input material: blood buffy coat. These receptors all come from a woman between 18 and 70 years old with a cervical HPV16 infection that either progressed to CIN3+ or cleared (not recorded which).

About this clone itself: The read falls 3 residues short of the CDR3 end, and the missing part is taken from the germline J gene. This rearrangement joins TRBV30 to TRBJ1-2; D ambiguous. Germline CDR1 and CDR2: GTSNPN and SVGIG (reference sequence). The CDR3 spans 10 residues. The CDR3 is CACDYNDYTF. The CDR3 DNA, read in part, is TGTGCCTGTGACTACAATGAC.

With regard to this clone: The read terminates 3 residues before the CDR3 end, so the remaining end is supplied by the germline J gene. The chain is built from TRBV5-4 and TRBJ2-3, with D uncertain. The V gene lost 1 base and the J gene lost 0 bases, with 9 bases spanning the gap. CDR3 length equals 15 residues. Germline CDR1 reads SGHNT; CDR2 reads YYREEE (reference sequence). CDR3 region: CASSLRSLSTDTQYF. CDR3 DNA (partial): TGTGCCAGCAGCTTGCGGTCTCTTAGCACAGATACG.

The covered CDR3 bases are TGTGCCAGCAGCTTAGATCTACCTGAG. Its protein product is CASSLDLPE. The entire CDR3 protein is CASSLDLPEQFF. The chain is built from TRBV11-2 and TRBJ2-1; no clear D gene. The observed sequence ends 3 residues before the CDR3 terminus, with the missing tail filled in from the germline J gene. This CDR3 is 12 amino acids long. Germline CDR1 SGHAT, CDR2 FQNNGV. V was shortened by 0 bases and J by 9 bases, with 6 bases between the two germline ends.

In the case of this clone: Coverage ceases 3 residues before the CDR3 finishes, and the germline J gene fills in the end. J is TRBJ1-5 and V is TRBV18; TRBD1 is a possible D gene (5 bases). V shed 0 bases and J shed 1 base, with 10 bases lying between them. Germline loops: CDR1 KGHSH, CDR2 LQKENI. The CDR3 is 16 residues long. Partial CDR3 DNA: TGTGCCAGCTCACCACCGGGGGGGAGGAGCAATCAGCCC. Protein product: CASSPPGGRSNQP. The full CDR3 is CASSPPGGRSNQPQHF. Together with reference TRBV18 and TRBJ1-5, the CDR3 gives the full variable domain: NAGVMQNPRHLVRRRGQEARLRCSPMKGHSHVYWYRQLPEEGLKFMVYLQKENIIDESGMPKERFSAEFPKEGPSILRIQQVVRGDSAAYFCASSPPGGRSNQPQHFGDGTRLSIL.

As for this clone: The read finishes 3 residues shy of the CDR3 end, and the germline J gene is used to complete it. The chain employs TRBV5-1 and TRBJ1-1, with TRBD1 as a possible D gene (5 bases). V shed 4 bases and J shed 1 base, with 17 bases lying between them. This CDR3 is 16 amino acids long. Germline V lookup: CDR1 SGHRS, CDR2 YFSETQ. The sequenced CDR3 bases are TGCGCCAGCAGCCCTACATATCCGGGGGGGAACACTGAA. This encodes CASSPTYPGGNTE. The full CDR3 reads CASSPTYPGGNTEAFF.

Comment on this clone: The CDR3 is cut off 3 residues early in the read; its end comes from the germline J gene. The rearrangement uses TRBV7-9 and TRBJ2-2, with D perhaps TRBD1 (6 bases). The V and J ends lost 5 bases and 5 bases respectively, with 15 bases between them. The germline V gene has CDR1 SEHNR and CDR2 FQNEAQ (reference sequence). The CDR3 sequence is 15 residues long. The CDR3 bases that were read are TGTGCCAGCAGCCAAGTCAAGGGGGTAACCGGGGAG. As protein: CASSQVKGVTGE. In full, the CDR3 is CASSQVKGVTGELFF.

As regards this clone: From the germline J gene comes the end of the CDR3, since the read stops 3 residues before it. The chain has TRBV19 and TRBJ2-2, with 10 bases fitting TRBD1. CDR1 LNHDA and CDR2 SQIVND come from the germline V gene (reference sequence). The ends lost 0 bases at V and 8 bases at J; junction bases unmatched: 6. The CDR3 covers 16 residues. The sequenced CDR3 bases are TGTGCCAGTAGTATAGATCCCGGACAGGGGGTTGGGGAG. Translating gives CASSIDPGQGVGE. In full, the CDR3 is CASSIDPGQGVGELFF.

As concerns this clone: Sequencing ends 3 residues short of the CDR3 end; the germline J gene provides the rest. Other DNA sequences from this sample encode an identical CDR3 as well. The chain combines TRBV19 with TRBJ2-7, with TRBD2 matching 8 bases. Germline trimming cut 3 bases from V and 6 bases from J; bases unmatched to any gene: 4. From germline, CDR1 is LNHDA and CDR2 SQIVND (reference sequence). The CDR3 covers 13 residues. The CDR3 loop reads CASSIGLAGEQYF. Incomplete CDR3 DNA: TGTGCCAGTAGTATCGGACTAGCAGGCGAG.

Note on this clone: The CDR3 end lies 3 residues beyond the end of the read and is filled in from the germline J gene. The chain links TRBV7-9 to TRBJ1-1, with 10 bases lining up with TRBD1. This CDR3 is 14 amino acids long. V gave up 5 bases and J gave up 5 bases; unmatched junction bases: 5. Germline V CDR1 and CDR2: SEHNR, FQNEAQ (reference sequence). CDR3 loop: CASSKGQGLTEAFF. Incomplete CDR3 DNA: TGTGCCAGCAGCAAGGGACAGGGGCTAACTGAA.

Incomplete CDR3 DNA: TGTGCCAGCAGTTTACCGGACACCCAAGAGACG. Translating it yields CASSLPDTQET. The whole CDR3 reads CASSLPDTQETQYF. The genes are TRBV12-3 or TRBV12-4 and TRBJ2-3; D possibly corresponds to TRBD1 (5 bases). The read terminates 3 residues ahead of where the CDR3 ends, so the germline J gene completes it. The CDR3 is 14 amino acids.

Worth noting for this clone: The read ends 3 residues early relative to the CDR3; the germline J gene fills the gap. V gene TRBV27 combines with J gene TRBJ2-7, with D possibly being TRBD1 or TRBD2 (6 bases each). Between the trimmed V and J ends, which lost 6 bases and 2 bases, there was a span of 11 bases. Per germline, CDR1 MNHEY and CDR2 SMNVEV (reference sequence). There are 13 residues in the CDR3. The sequenced part of the CDR3 DNA is TGTGCCAGCAGCGAGGGGGAGGCCTACGAG. It yields the protein CASSEGEAYE. The complete CDR3 sequence is CASSEGEAYEQYF.

In the case of this clone: The read ends 3 residues before the CDR3 terminus; that terminus is restored from the germline J gene. Other nucleotide sequences from this sample produce the same CDR3. V gene TRBV19 combines with J gene TRBJ1-3; D perhaps matches TRBD1 (5 bases). The CDR3 sequence is 16 residues long. V was cut by 7 bases and J by 2 bases, with 18 bases left in between. From germline, CDR1 is LNHDA and CDR2 SQIVND (reference sequence). CDR3 DNA (partial): TGTGCCAGTAATCCGAGACAGACCAAGGCTGGAAACACC. It encodes CASNPRQTKAGNT. The complete CDR3 reads CASNPRQTKAGNTIYF.

In regard to this clone: The read is 3 residues too short to cover the CDR3 end, so that end is filled in from the germline J gene. The chain recombines TRBV30 with TRBJ2-1; the D is unclear. The CDR3 contains 13 residues. CDR1 is GTSNPN, CDR2 SVGIG, per germline (reference sequence). Deletions cut 0 bases from V and 9 bases from J, with 12 bases between. This CDR3 is CAWSVASYAEQFF. The CDR3 DNA, read in part, is TGTGCCTGGAGTGTTGCTAGTTATGCTGAG.

With respect to this clone: Read sequence stops 3 residues before the CDR3 end, and the germline J gene provides the missing end. This sequence joins TRBV10-3 and TRBJ2-7; 7 nucleotides agree with TRBD1. From germline, CDR1 is ENHRY and CDR2 SYGVKD. The CDR3 totals 16 residues. The V gene end was trimmed by 0 bases and the J gene end by 2 bases; junction bases not matched to a gene: 7. The CDR3 region is CAISESRGPTTYEQYF. The part of the CDR3 DNA that was read is TGTGCCATCAGTGAGTCGAGGGGGCCAACAACCTACGAG.

In terms of frequency, this clone is medium-sized (0.01 to 0.1%). The sequence runs out 3 residues before the end of the CDR3; the remainder is reconstructed from the germline J gene. The chain couples TRBV19 to TRBJ2-1, with D possibly TRBD1 on 6 matching bases. Deletions cut 6 bases from V and 6 bases from J, with 15 bases between. From germline, CDR1 is LNHDA and CDR2 SQIVND (reference sequence). The CDR3 spans 14 residues. The CDR3 sequence is CASSLQGRGNEQFF. CDR3 bases read: TGTGCCAGTAGCCTACAGGGTCGGGGCAATGAG.

A note on this clone: The read finishes 3 residues shy of the CDR3 end, and the germline J gene is used to complete it. The chain uses TRBV11-2 and TRBJ1-1; 7 bases match TRBD1. The germline V gene encodes CDR1 SGHAT and CDR2 FQNNGV. V lost 5 bases, J lost 1 base, and 1 base stayed unmatched. CDR3 length: 13 residues. CDR3 loop: CASSRDRNTEAFF. CDR3 bases read: TGTGCCAGCAGCCGGGACAGGAACACTGAA.

With regard to this clone: The read is 3 residues too short to cover the CDR3 end, so that end is filled in from the germline J gene. The gene calls are TRBV6-1 and TRBJ2-5; possibly TRBD1 for D (5 bases). Trimming removed 4 bases at V and 7 bases at J, with 13 bases between. Germline V lookup: CDR1 MNHNS, CDR2 SASEGT. The CDR3 is 13 amino acids. The DNA read from the CDR3 is TGTGCCAGCAGTGTCACAGGCGTCGGGACC. This translates into CASSVTGVGT. The complete CDR3 protein is CASSVTGVGTQYF.

As for this clone: Sequence at one end of the junction differs from germline and may be a read error. The read gets to within 3 residues of the CDR3 end, and the germline J gene fills in the rest. Other DNA sequences in the same sample also yield this CDR3. The rearrangement joins TRBV7-2 to TRBJ1-3; 9 bases are shared with TRBD1. The CDR3 is 13 residues long. Germline CDR1 and CDR2: SGHTA and FQGNSA. The CDR3 bases that were read are TGTGCCAGCAGTGGGACAGGGTGGGACACG. Protein sequence: CASSGTGWDT. The entire CDR3 sequence reads CASSGTGWDTIYF.

A remark on this clone: The CDR3 is cut off 3 residues early in the read; its end comes from the germline J gene. This chain joins TRBV7-6 and TRBJ2-3; 15 bases agree with TRBD2. This CDR3 spans 16 amino acids. Germline assignment: CDR1 SGHVS and CDR2 FNYEAQ. Trimming took 5 bases from V and 6 from J; bases not matched to a gene: 6. The sequenced part of the CDR3 DNA is TGTGCCAGCAGCCGGACTAGCGGGAGGGCCGGGGATACG. It encodes CASSRTSGRAGDT. The entire CDR3 sequence reads CASSRTSGRAGDTQYF.